The following is a TCR beta chain sequence with its context. It has no known antigen specificity. No much larger clone exists at a distance of one base, and base qualities are not known. TCRbeta CDR3 regions were amplified from genomic DNA using the immunoSEQ Assay, a bias-controlled multiplex PCR. The original pipeline was this. Within the assay, amplification of reference gene primers was used to estimate how many nucleated cells each sample contained. Sequence reads were collapsed and filtered to measure the absolute abundance of every unique TCRbeta CDR3 rearrangement. Productive Simpson clonality was computed per sample as the square root of Simpson's diversity index over productive rearrangements. As stored in TCRdb, this immuneACCESS dataset retains in-frame rearrangements with V and J assigned. A fraction of the clones does not appear; measured against another copy, unresolved V genes explain less than half of the discrepancy, and the remainder lacks a known reason. For V, J and clone size, that table is used; D and trimming come from the DNA. The sample has approximately 330,000 clones on record, roughly 89% of them singletons. The ten largest clones take up approximately 9.3% of the sample.

One collaborating source in Seattle enrolled patients during active infection and followed them longitudinally through the course of disease. Whole blood was collected in K2EDTA tubes by collaborating institutions according to the institutions' own protocols. For TCRbeta analysis, collaborator samples were shipped as frozen whole blood, as isolated PBMCs, or as DNA extracted from either sample type. V is pared back by 3 bases and J by 1 base, with 12 bases lying between the germline termini. CDR3 length: 14 amino acids, cysteine to phenylalanine. Only the CDR3 DNA is retained, 42 bases long and in frame from the first base. Looking up the germline V gene (reference sequence) yields CDR1 DFQATT and CDR2 SNEGSKA. This specimen belongs to a study of blood T cell repertoires in COVID-19 (dated by TCRdb to about 2020). Regarding the study in general: Samples from collaborators originated in the United States, Italy and Spain and spanned both the acute and convalescent phases of COVID-19. The prospective study material was composed of cDNA or gDNA derived from T cells, B-cell-depleted T cells, or PBMCs. Deeply sampled blood TCRbeta repertoires from subjects exposed to, actively infected with, or recovered from COVID-19 were included in the dataset. The repertoires were released in a freely available public database intended as a resource for research on the immune response to SARS-CoV-2. Samples were obtained from the ongoing ImmuneRACE study (first 160 participants) and from over 1,000 subjects provided by 6 global collaborators. A de-identified subject ID, COVID-19 status, age in years and sex were almost always included in the sample metadata. Where HLA class I and class II types were available, the types were taken from metadata supplied by the sample provider, not from assay-based typing.

General conclusions and limits of the study: The quantity of clinical and demographic metadata differed by source and by participant and was supplied without curation.

The source is a man between 25 and 39 years old with COVID-19, enrolled during active disease. The chain couples TRBV20-1 to TRBJ1-1; TRBD1 is perhaps the D gene, given 5 matching bases. The sequencing input was peripheral blood. The DNA reads TGCAGTGCTAGTAAAGGGGCTGGGAACACTGAAGCTTTCTTT. The resulting protein is CSASKGAGNTEAFF.